Reported below is one T cell receptor (beta chain). This sample is part of a study of blood T cell repertoires in COVID-19. For the study at large: The samples span acute and convalescent COVID-19 from the United States, Italy and Spain. Sources were T cells, B-cell-depleted T cells, or PBMCs; the material itself was cDNA or gDNA.

The CDR3 is made up of 13 amino acids. V lost 4 bases and J lost 3, with 9 bases in between. From germline, CDR1 is LGHNA and CDR2 YNFKEQ. Per the authors' pipeline: Estimates of nucleated cell counts were drawn from the amplification of reference gene primers. Only in-frame clones appear in the TCRdb table, and some are missing; sequencing was by immunoSEQ multiplex PCR. V and J calls and clone size are as listed in that table; D and trimming were resolved from the DNA. The sample records 200,000 to 250,000 clones, roughly 94% being singletons. This sequence was found in a man aged 25-40 years with acute or convalescent COVID-19. The chain employs TRBV4-2 and TRBJ2-5; D gene unclear. The material sequenced was peripheral blood. Here the CDR3 DNA reads TGTGCCAGCAGCCCCTCCAGCGAAGAGACCCAGTACTTC. It specifies CASSPSSEETQYF.